The 25 T cell receptor beta chains given below trace back to one sample, sequenced in a study of control samples from healthy donors and cancer patients. Method: immunoSEQ multiplex PCR; TCRdb's copy keeps in-frame clones and lacks some. Seen here are fewer than 200,000 clones, roughly 90% observed once, and the top ten hold 9.5% to 15%. Specimen: blood. Receptors originate from a man aged 25-40 years in good health.

This chain uses TRBV9 with TRBJ2-3; D not resolved. V was trimmed by 1 base and J by 2 bases, leaving 8 bases between them. Per germline, CDR1 SGDLS and CDR2 YYNGEE. The CDR3 has 14 amino acids. DNA of the CDR3: TGTGCCAGCAGCGTAACCGGATCCACAGATACGCAGTATTTT. Amino acids: CASSVTGSTDTQYF. The full variable domain, with the rest looked up from reference TRBV9 and TRBJ2-3, is DSGVTQTPKHLITATGQRVTLRCSPRSGDLSVYWYQQSLDQGLQFLIQYYNGEERAKGNILERFSAQQFPDLHSELNLSSLELGDSALYFCASSVTGSTDTQYFGPGTRLTVL.

The J gene is TRBJ2-7, the V gene TRBV6-5, with a weak D call TRBD2 (5 bases). Deletions cut 0 bases from V and 2 bases from J, with 11 bases between. Per the germline V gene, CDR1 is MNHEY and CDR2 is SVGAGI. The CDR3 contains 15 residues. The CDR3 DNA reads as TGTGCCAGCAGTTACTCCGAGGGTGGCACCTACGAGCAGTACTTC. Translated, it gives CASSYSEGGTYEQYF.

The rearrangement uses TRBV10-3 and TRBJ1-2; a possible D gene is TRBD1 (5 bases). This CDR3 is 14 amino acids long. V was cut by 6 bases and J by 4 bases, with 15 bases left in between. Germline lookup yields CDR1 ENHRY and CDR2 SYGVKD. CDR3 sequence: CAIRPQGRVYGYTF. CDR3 in DNA: TGTGCCATCAGGCCCCAGGGCAGAGTCTATGGCTACACCTTC.

The V call is TRBV6-5, the J call TRBJ2-7, with D perhaps TRBD2 (5 bases). The V and J ends lost 0 bases and 7 bases respectively, with 16 bases between them. Germline CDR1 MNHEY, CDR2 SVGAGI. CDR3 size: 15 residues. The CDR3 reads CASSYSVGVHWEQYF. The CDR3 bases are TGTGCCAGCAGTTACTCGGTGGGAGTACACTGGGAGCAGTACTTC.

This clone was detected only a few times. The chain is built from TRBV2 and TRBJ1-5; D remains ambiguous. Between the trimmed V and J ends, which lost 7 bases and 2 bases, there was a span of 9 bases. This CDR3 has 13 residues. Germline loops: CDR1 SNHLY, CDR2 FYNNEI. DNA for the CDR3: TGTGCCAGCACAGGTAAGGGCAATCAGCCCCAGCATTTT. Residues: CASTGKGNQPQHF.

This chain joins TRBV7-2 and TRBJ1-1; a weak D match, TRBD1 (5 bases). The CDR3 spans 14 residues. V was trimmed by 3 bases and J by 2 bases, leaving 10 bases between them. Germline CDR1 and CDR2: SGHTA and FQGNSA. In DNA form, the CDR3 reads TGTGCCAGCAGCTTTTCAGACAGAAACACTGAAGCTTTCTTT. Amino acid sequence: CASSFSDRNTEAFF.

The chain has TRBV5-1 and TRBJ1-2; 8 bases are shared with TRBD1. The V segment lost 1 base and the J segment 8 bases; nucleotides outside the gene matches: 10. Germline CDR1 and CDR2: SGHRS and YFSETQ. The CDR3 runs 15 residues. The CDR3 DNA is TGCGCCAGCAGCTTGCCGAGTTCAGGGGGCAAGGGCTACACCTTC. Residues: CASSLPSSGGKGYTF.

The chain is built from TRBV6-5 and TRBJ1-6; perhaps TRBD1 as D (5 bases). V was pared by 8 bases and J by 7 bases, with 18 bases between. Germline V CDR1 and CDR2: MNHEY, SVGAGI. This CDR3 contains 15 residues. The CDR3 DNA reads TGTGCCAGCGTTCTATCGACAGACCTGAATTCACCCCTCCACTTT. Encoded protein: CASVLSTDLNSPLHF.

This clone was found once. This chain uses TRBV29-1 with TRBJ1-1; 9 bases line up with TRBD1. The CDR3 contains 13 residues. V dropped 6 bases and J dropped 6; count of bases not matched to a gene: 8. Germline CDR1 SQVTM, CDR2 ANQGSEA. CDR3 residues: CSVFPGQGSEAFF. In nucleotides, the CDR3 is TGCAGCGTATTTCCGGGACAGGGATCTGAAGCTTTCTTT. Full variable domain (rest looked up from reference TRBV29-1 and TRBJ1-1): SAVISQKPSRDICQRGTSLTIQCQVDSQVTMMFWYRQQPGQSLTLIATANQGSEATYESGFVIDKFPISRPNLTFSTLTVSNMSPEDSSIYLCSVFPGQGSEAFFGQGTRLTVV.

This clone has only a few counts. V is TRBV3-1 (or the pseudogene TRBV3-2) and J is TRBJ1-1; D is unclear. Germline loops: CDR1 LGHDT, CDR2 YNNKEL (reference sequence). V dropped 3 bases and J dropped 6 bases, with 8 bases sitting between them. This CDR3 is built from 12 residues. CDR3 amino acids: CASSQRFAEAFF. CDR3 nucleotides: TGTGCCAGCAGCCAGAGGTTCGCTGAAGCTTTCTTT.

The genes are TRBV3-1 (or the pseudogene TRBV3-2) and TRBJ2-5, with a tentative D call TRBD2 (7 bases). The V end lost 5 bases, the J end lost 2 bases, and 12 bases lay between the germline ends. This CDR3 comprises 14 residues. Per the germline V gene, CDR1 is LGHDT and CDR2 is YNNKEL (reference sequence). CDR3 in amino acids: CASSDRGAQETQYF. The DNA of the CDR3 is TGTGCCAGCAGCGACCGGGGGGCGCAAGAGACCCAGTACTTC.

V is TRBV14 and J is TRBJ2-7; unclear D gene. There are 14 residues in the CDR3. Trimming took 1 base from V and 1 from J, leaving 8 bases between them. CDR1 and CDR2 from the germline V gene are SGHDN and FVKESK. The chain's CDR3 is CASSQVVGSYEQYF. The DNA of the CDR3 is TGTGCCAGCAGCCAAGTAGTCGGTTCCTACGAGCAGTACTTC.

The chain couples TRBV2 to TRBJ2-7, with 10 bases identical to TRBD1. The CDR3 runs to 15 residues. The J segment lost 5 bases and the V segment lost 5 bases, leaving 9 bases of the junction unmatched. Germline V gene data show CDR1 as SNHLY and CDR2 as FYNNEI. The CDR3: CASSLSGQGPHEQYF. The CDR3 DNA reads TGTGCCAGCAGTCTATCGGGACAGGGGCCCCACGAGCAGTACTTC. The variable domain in full, with the rest retrieved from reference TRBV2 and TRBJ2-7, is EPEVTQTPSHQVTQMGQEVILRCVPISNHLYFYWYRQILGQKVEFLVSFYNNEISEKSEIFDDQFSVERPDGSNFTLKIRSTKLEDSAMYFCASSLSGQGPHEQYFGPGTRLTVT.

V and J are TRBV6-5 and TRBJ2-7; D is unclear. Trimming pared 7 bases from V and 5 bases from J, leaving 12 bases between. This CDR3 spans 12 amino acids. Germline V gene sequence: CDR1 MNHEY, CDR2 SVGAGI. The CDR3 is CASTLLPNEQYF. In DNA, the CDR3 is TGTGCCAGCACCCTACTACCCAACGAGCAGTACTTC.

V usage is TRBV7-8 and J usage is TRBJ2-5; 7 bases are shared with TRBD2. J lost 4 bases, V lost 0 bases, and 5 bases had no gene match. The CDR3 sequence is 15 residues long. Germline V lookup: CDR1 SGHVS, CDR2 FQNEAQ. The DNA of the CDR3 is TGTGCCAGCAGCTTAGCGCTCACGGGGGGAGAGACCCAGTACTTC. Translation: CASSLALTGGETQYF.

V gene TRBV3-1 (or the pseudogene TRBV3-2) combines with J gene TRBJ1-2, with a possible D match to TRBD1 (5 bases). The germline CDR1 and CDR2 sequences are LGHDT and YNNKEL (reference sequence). CDR3 length: 14 amino acids. Trimming took off 1 base at V and 8 bases at J, with 14 bases between the two ends. Here the CDR3 DNA reads TGTGCCAGCAGCCAAGTAAACCGGGGGTCCGGCTACACCTTC. The encoded protein is CASSQVNRGSGYTF.

This rearrangement joins TRBV11-2 to TRBJ2-3; D remains ambiguous. The V end lost 1 base, the J end lost 6 bases, and 14 bases lay between the germline ends. This CDR3 region has 15 residues. From germline, CDR1 is SGHAT and CDR2 FQNNGV. In DNA, the CDR3 is TGTGCCAGCAGCTTAGCCCCCCCTTTGGGCGATACGCAGTATTTT. Its translation: CASSLAPPLGDTQYF.

V usage is TRBV2 and J usage is TRBJ2-5; possibly TRBD1 for D (7 bases). The CDR3 length is 15 residues. Germline V CDR1 and CDR2: SNHLY, FYNNEI. Trimming removed 5 bases at V and 6 bases at J, with 19 bases between. For the CDR3, the DNA is TGTGCCAGCAGTCGATTGACAGGGAGGTTCAAGACCCAGTACTTC. Residues: CASSRLTGRFKTQYF.

The CDR3 DNA is TGCGCCAGCAGCTTGGGCTATGACGTCCCTCATAGTGAAAAACTGTTTTTT. The encoded protein is CASSLGYDVPHSEKLFF. V gene TRBV5-1 combines with J gene TRBJ1-4; D uncertain. The CDR3 has 17 residues. The V end was cut by 0 bases, the J end by 7 bases, with 19 bases between. Germline V gene lookup returns CDR1 SGHRS and CDR2 YFSETQ.

This chain joins TRBV19 and TRBJ1-5, with D uncertain. CDR1 and CDR2 (germline): LNHDA, SQIVND (reference sequence). There are 15 residues in the CDR3. Between the trimmed V and J ends, which lost 7 bases and 1 base, there was a span of 14 bases. The CDR3 is CASTPGEGSNQPQHF. The CDR3 DNA is TGTGCCAGTACCCCCGGGGAGGGAAGCAATCAGCCCCAGCATTTT.

The V and J genes are TRBV11-3 and TRBJ2-7; D unclear. The CDR3 has 11 residues. CDR1 and CDR2 from the germline V gene are SGHNT and YENEEA. Trimming stripped 4 bases from V and 7 bases from J, with 8 bases between. CDR3 loop: CASSSSGEQYF. CDR3 bases: TGTGCCAGCAGCTCCTCCGGGGAGCAGTACTTC.

V is TRBV6-5 and J is TRBJ1-4; 7 bases are shared with TRBD1. V lost 6 bases and J lost 3; bases outside the gene matches: 7. The CDR3 extends over 15 amino acids. The germline V gene encodes CDR1 MNHEY and CDR2 SVGAGI. CDR3 in amino acids: CASRQGTASNEKLFF. As DNA, the CDR3 is TGTGCCAGCAGACAAGGGACAGCATCTAATGAAAAACTGTTTTTT.

Notes on this clone: The same CDR3 is also encoded by other DNA sequences in this sample. V gene TRBV28 combines with J gene TRBJ2-5; D is undetermined. In germline, CDR1 is MDHEN, CDR2 SYDVKM. V lost 2 bases, J lost 4 bases, and 17 bases lay in between. The CDR3 length is 16 residues. CDR3 bases: TGTGCCAGCAGTTTACAGCACACCATGATTGGAGAGACCCAGTACTTC. Its translation: CASSLQHTMIGETQYF.

The gene calls are TRBV28 and TRBJ1-5, with D hard to call. The V gene's germline CDR1 is MDHEN and CDR2 SYDVKM. The CDR3 has 15 amino acids. V was shortened by 2 bases and J by 1 base, with 9 bases between the two germline ends. CDR3 residues: CASSLIWGSNQPQHF. DNA of the CDR3: TGTGCCAGCAGTTTAATCTGGGGAAGCAATCAGCCCCAGCATTTT.

The rearrangement joins TRBV6-6 to TRBJ1-3; D is possibly TRBD1 (6 bases). The V end was cut by 5 bases, the J end by 3 bases, with 17 bases between. The CDR3 has 16 amino acids. Germline lookup yields CDR1 MNHNY and CDR2 SVGAGI (reference sequence). CDR3 residues: CASSLKQGGGGNTIYF. As DNA, the CDR3 is TGTGCCAGCAGTCTAAAACAGGGTGGCGGTGGAAACACCATATATTTT.